The sequence of this TCR beta chain was determined in a study of T-cell memory formation after mild COVID-19. Overall study: TCR clusters largely stayed donor specific. Findings and limits, study-wide: Among clones contracting day 15 to 85, CD4/CD8 was balanced, whereas later expanders leaned CD4+. Pre-infection memory contained some responding clones, which suggested that cross-reactive memory had joined.

The CDR3 is 15 amino acids. The V gene lost 6 bases and the J gene lost 8 bases, with 20 bases spanning the gap. Germline CDR1 MGHDK, CDR2 SYGVNS. TCRdb reprocessed the 5' RACE reads with MiXCR, giving one entry per CDR3 protein. The repertoire holds under 200,000 distinct CDR3 sequences, with around 30% as singletons. There are a few counts of this clonotype. The antigen remains undetermined. Sequencing used PBMCs or a T cell subset sorted from them (not recorded which). The J gene is TRBJ2-1, the V gene TRBV25-1; D tentatively reads TRBD1 or TRBD2 (7 bases each). This TCR was recovered from an adult woman who had mild COVID-19 (a few samples of this study predate the infection). Cell type and time point are not known. CDR3 DNA: TGTGCCAGCAGCCCAAACGAACAGGGGAGGGATGAGCAGTTCTTC. Translation gives CASSPNEQGRDEQFF.